Detailed here is one TCR beta chain. CD45RO negativity and positive selection for CCR7 defined naive CD8 cells, a population that excluded terminally differentiated effector memory CD45RA+ cells. The sample originates from a study of shared clonotypes between healthy human individuals. CDR3 length equals 14 residues. Germline CDR1 is MDHEN and CDR2 is SYDVKM. The junction had 8 bases not matched to a gene; V was cut back by 5 bases and J by 9 bases. Clones were sequenced by immunoSEQ multiplex PCR, and TCRdb holds only the in-frame ones, with some missing. The sample has more than 2 million clones; roughly 95% are singletons.

The sequence was collected from a man aged 18 to 35 in good health. Some clones in this sample may be carry-over from other donors' samples. V usage is TRBV28 and J usage is TRBJ2-1, with TRBD2 identical over 9 bases. The sequencing sample was made of naive CD8+ T cells from PBMCs. This CDR3 reads CASSPRTSVPEQFF. Here the CDR3 DNA reads TGTGCCAGCAGTCCGCGGACTAGCGTGCCTGAGCAGTTCTTC.